These 3 T cell receptor beta chains were sequenced from one sample in a study of blood T cell repertoires in COVID-19. Sequenced by immunoSEQ multiplex PCR; TCRdb stores in-frame clones only, minus some. Of a few hundred thousand clones in the sample, around nine tenths were seen once. Sequencing was done on a sample of PBMCs or T cells enriched from blood (not recorded which). These receptors came from a man between 25 and 39 years old who had recovered from COVID-19.

V usage is TRBV5-1 and J usage is TRBJ2-1, with TRBD1 matching over 12 bases. Per the germline V gene, CDR1 is SGHRS and CDR2 is YFSETQ. CDR3 length: 14 amino acids. The junction had 4 bases not matched to a gene; V was cut back by 3 bases and J by 9 bases. CDR3 DNA: TGCGCCAGCAGCTCGGGACAGGGGGCATCTGAGCAGTTCTTC. It translates to CASSSGQGASEQFF.

The chain joins TRBV5-1 to TRBJ2-3, with TRBD2 identical over 11 bases. This CDR3 region has 16 residues. From germline, CDR1 is SGHRS and CDR2 YFSETQ. Trimming removed 2 bases from V and 2 bases from J; junction bases left unmatched: 4. This CDR3 is CASSFSGGALTDTQYF. The DNA of the CDR3 is TGCGCCAGCAGCTTTAGCGGGGGGGCGCTCACAGATACGCAGTATTTT.

The chain uses TRBV28 and TRBJ1-6, with 12 bases fitting TRBD1. V dropped 7 bases and J dropped 17; count of bases not matched to a gene: 12. This CDR3 has 14 amino acids. Germline V lookup: CDR1 MDHEN, CDR2 SYDVKM. CDR3 in amino acids: CASKDGTGGTGVHF. In DNA, the CDR3 is TGTGCCAGCAAAGACGGGACAGGGGGCACGGGGGTCCACTTT.